The rows below give T cell receptor beta chains drawn from one sample of a study of shared clonotypes between healthy human individuals. Clones were read by immunoSEQ multiplex PCR, and TCRdb kept only the in-frame ones, dropping some. The sample shows roughly 330,000 clones, less than 85% of them seen only once. The sample comprised memory CD4+ T cells sorted from blood. These TCRs come from a man aged 30-40 years in good health. Each CDR3 is given with its conserved first and last residue. The D gene is left open where the match is weak. Clone size is stated in some rows and not others, as once, few, many or a class when expanded.

size	length	D	J	V	DNA	CDR3
NA	16	TRBD2	TRBJ2-3	TRBV11-2	TGTGCCAGCAGCCCCACCCTAGCGGGAGGCGCAGATACGCAGTATTTT	CASSPTLAGGADTQYF
NA	15	TRBD1	TRBJ2-3	TRBV18	TGTGCCAGCTCAGAGAATCAGGGGGCAACAGATACGCAGTATTTT	CASSENQGATDTQYF
NA	19	TRBD2	TRBJ2-1	TRBV7-3	TGTGCCAGCAGCCGCCCTGGTAGCGGGAGGGTCGGAACCTACAATGAGCAGTTCTTC	CASSRPGSGRVGTYNEQFF
NA	13	NA	TRBJ2-4	TRBV2	TGTGCCAGCACCAACGGAGGCTCTAACATTCAGTACTTC	CASTNGGSNIQYF
NA	14	TRBD1	TRBJ1-2	TRBV30	TGTGCCTGGACAAATACAGGGGGCGCCGATGGCTACACCTTC	CAWTNTGGADGYTF
NA	12	NA	TRBJ1-4	TRBV2	TGTGCCAGCAGTTTCACTAATGAAAAACTGTTTTTT	CASSFTNEKLFF
NA	13	NA	TRBJ1-1	TRBV2	TGTGCCAGCAGTGTTTCGCAGAACACTGAAGCTTTCTTT	CASSVSQNTEAFF
few	14	NA	TRBJ1-5	TRBV7-9	TGTGCCAGCAGCTTGGGTGCGAGCAATCAGCCCCAGCATTTT	CASSLGASNQPQHF
NA	12	NA	TRBJ2-3	TRBV29-1	TGCAGCGTGGAGGACTTCACAGATACGCAGTATTTT	CSVEDFTDTQYF
NA	14	NA	TRBJ2-3	TRBV25-1	TGTGCCAGCAGTGAATCAGGAGCGCTAGATACGCAGTATTTT	CASSESGALDTQYF
once	14	TRBD2	TRBJ2-7	TRBV11-1	TGTGCCAGCAGCGCGGGACTATCGTTCTACGAGCAGTACTTC	CASSAGLSFYEQYF